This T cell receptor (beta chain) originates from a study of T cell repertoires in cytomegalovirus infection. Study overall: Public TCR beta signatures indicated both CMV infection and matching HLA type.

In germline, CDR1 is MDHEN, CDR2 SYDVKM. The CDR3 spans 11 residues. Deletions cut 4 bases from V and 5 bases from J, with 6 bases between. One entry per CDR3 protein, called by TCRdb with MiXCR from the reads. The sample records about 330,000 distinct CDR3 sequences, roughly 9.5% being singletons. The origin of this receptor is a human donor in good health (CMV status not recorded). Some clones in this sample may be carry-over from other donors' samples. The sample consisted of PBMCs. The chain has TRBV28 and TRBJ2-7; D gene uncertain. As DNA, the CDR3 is TGTGCCAGCAGTTCCGCCCACGAGCAGTACTTC. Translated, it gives CASSSAHEQYF.